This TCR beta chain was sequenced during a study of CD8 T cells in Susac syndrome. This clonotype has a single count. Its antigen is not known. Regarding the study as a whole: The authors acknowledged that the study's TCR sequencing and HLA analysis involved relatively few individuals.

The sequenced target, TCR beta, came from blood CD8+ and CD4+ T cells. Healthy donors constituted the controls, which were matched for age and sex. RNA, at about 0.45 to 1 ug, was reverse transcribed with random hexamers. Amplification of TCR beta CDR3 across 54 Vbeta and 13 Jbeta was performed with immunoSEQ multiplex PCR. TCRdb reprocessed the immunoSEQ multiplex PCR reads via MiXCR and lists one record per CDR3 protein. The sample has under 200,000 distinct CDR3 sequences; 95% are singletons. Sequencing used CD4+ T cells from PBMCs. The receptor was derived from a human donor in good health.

The CDR3 sequence: CASSSLGAGIEQFF. Here the CDR3 DNA reads TGTGCCAGCAGCTCCTTAGGAGCGGGAATTGAGCAGTTCTTC. V gene TRBV5-6 combines with J gene TRBJ2-1, with 7 bases fitting TRBD2. Germline loops: CDR1 SGHDT, CDR2 YYEEEE. The length of the CDR3 is 14 residues. V lost 3 bases, J lost 9 bases, and 9 bases stayed unmatched.